This T cell receptor (beta chain) was documented in a study of tumor-infiltrating lymphocytes in oesophageal squamous cell carcinoma. As to this clonotype: The CDR3 does not close with the conserved phenylalanine or tryptophan, likely indicating a read error. The DNA is omitted, as the CDR3 cannot be located on it reliably, and the CDR3 follows TCRdb's listing.

TCRdb re-analysed the PCR reads in MiXCR, keeping a single row per CDR3 protein. The sample contains about 21,000 distinct CDR3 sequences, approximately 38% of which appear only once. The sequence was collected from a male donor with esophageal squamous cell carcinoma. Sequencing was carried out using esophageal tumor tissue.

Here the CDR3 reads CASSLGRA. The chain links TRBV28 to TRBJ2-5; TRBD2, the D gene given by the table, was not confirmed from the DNA. Germline CDR1 MDHEN, CDR2 SYDVKM. The CDR3 sequence runs 8 residues, both termini included.